The 25 T cell receptor beta chains in this list originate from one sample, sequenced in a study of blood T cell repertoires in COVID-19. Sequenced by immunoSEQ multiplex PCR; TCRdb stores in-frame clones only, minus some. Here the sample spans roughly 100,000 clones, around 87% being singletons. The specimen sequenced was peripheral blood. All receptors come from a man aged 50 or older with acute or convalescent COVID-19.

The CDR3, as DNA: TGTGCCAGCAGCGTGCTAGCGGAAAACAATGAGCAGTTCTTC. Protein sequence: CASSVLAENNEQFF. V and J are TRBV9 and TRBJ2-1; 7 bases fit TRBD2. Germline assignment: CDR1 SGDLS and CDR2 YYNGEE. Germline trimming cut 2 bases from V and 5 bases from J; bases unmatched to any gene: 4. This CDR3 contains 14 residues.

The rearrangement uses TRBV19 and TRBJ2-7; D may be TRBD2 (6 bases). Germline lookup yields CDR1 LNHDA and CDR2 SQIVND (reference sequence). This CDR3 has 13 residues. Between the trimmed V and J ends, which lost 6 bases and 4 bases, there was a span of 13 bases. As DNA, the CDR3 is TGTGCCAGTAGCCGTACCGGGAGTTACGAGCAGTACTTC. Protein sequence: CASSRTGSYEQYF.

The CDR3 protein is CASSTYRVTDTQYF. CDR3 in DNA: TGCGCCAGCAGCACATACAGGGTTACAGATACGCAGTATTTT. The rearrangement links TRBV5-1 to TRBJ2-3; possible D gene TRBD1, 6 bases. CDR1 and CDR2 from the germline V gene are SGHRS and YFSETQ. The CDR3 has 14 residues. V was shortened by 4 bases and J by 3 bases, with 12 bases between the two germline ends.

The chain links TRBV19 to TRBJ2-2, with TRBD2 matching over 8 bases. J gave up 6 bases and V 3 bases, and 9 bases lay outside the gene matches. The CDR3 is 16 amino acids. Germline V gene sequence: CDR1 LNHDA, CDR2 SQIVND (reference sequence). CDR3 in amino acids: CASSIEVAGTSGELFF. DNA for the CDR3: TGTGCCAGTAGTATCGAGGTAGCGGGAACCTCCGGGGAGCTGTTTTTT.

This rearrangement joins TRBV5-1 to TRBJ2-2; maybe TRBD1 (5 bases). Trimming pared 5 bases from V and 5 bases from J, leaving 10 bases between. The CDR3 spans 13 residues. Germline V gene lookup returns CDR1 SGHRS and CDR2 YFSETQ. Here the CDR3 reads CASRTGDTGELFF. The CDR3 DNA reads TGCGCCAGCAGAACAGGTGATACCGGGGAGCTGTTTTTT.

This chain uses TRBV24-1 with TRBJ1-1; D is unresolved. V was trimmed by 4 bases and J by 3 bases, leaving 11 bases between them. The CDR3 runs 14 residues. Germline CDR1 reads KGHDR; CDR2 reads SFDVKD. The CDR3 spells CATSDSPGDTEAFF. CDR3 coding DNA: TGTGCCACCAGTGACTCCCCGGGTGACACTGAAGCTTTCTTT.

The V and J genes are TRBV14 and TRBJ1-4; D not resolved. Trimming removed 0 bases from V and 5 bases from J, with 10 bases in between. The CDR3 length is 15 residues. The germline V gene has CDR1 SGHDN and CDR2 FVKESK. Here the CDR3 DNA reads TGTGCCAGCAGCCAAGAAGGTGGAGGAAATGAAAAACTGTTTTTT. Translation gives CASSQEGGGNEKLFF.

The chain couples TRBV6-1 to TRBJ1-6; tentative D call: TRBD1 (6 bases). There are 14 residues in the CDR3. With 1 base removed from V and 11 bases from J, the gap between germline ends came to 12 bases. Germline V gene data show CDR1 as MNHNS and CDR2 as SASEGT. This chain's CDR3 is CASSEEGGLTPLHF. CDR3 sequence (DNA): TGTGCCAGCAGTGAAGAGGGGGGGTTGACACCCCTCCACTTT.

The rearrangement joins TRBV11-3 to TRBJ2-7; no firm D call. The V gene lost 6 bases and the J gene lost 2 bases, with 11 bases spanning the gap. This CDR3 spans 13 amino acids. Germline-derived CDR1 and CDR2 are SGHNT and YENEEA. CDR3 coding DNA: TGTGCCAGCAGGGCTCGCGGCGCCTACGAGCAGTACTTC. Its protein is CASRARGAYEQYF.

V is TRBV6-5 and J is TRBJ1-1; 7 bases match TRBD1. This CDR3 is 13 amino acids long. Germline-derived CDR1 and CDR2 are MNHEY and SVGAGI. The ends lost 6 bases at V and 1 base at J; junction bases unmatched: 2. CDR3 loop: CASRGQSNTEAFF. The CDR3 nucleotides are TGTGCCAGCAGGGGACAGTCGAACACTGAAGCTTTCTTT.

The genes are TRBV5-6 and TRBJ1-6, with TRBD1 as a possible D gene (6 bases). With 4 bases removed from V and 9 bases from J, the gap between germline ends came to 20 bases. The CDR3 spans 16 residues. CDR1 is SGHDT, CDR2 YYEEEE, per germline. The CDR3 sequence: CASSPGGAPRGSPLHF. The CDR3 DNA reads TGTGCCAGCAGCCCTGGGGGGGCGCCTCGGGGTTCACCCCTCCACTTT. The full variable domain, completed using reference TRBV5-6 and TRBJ1-6, is DAGVTQSPTHLIKTRGQQVTLRCSPKSGHDTVSWYQQALGQGPQFIFQYYEEEERQRGNFPDRFSGHQFPNYSSELNVNALLLGDSALYLCASSPGGAPRGSPLHFGNGTRLTVT.

CDR3 region: CASSSWTSAYNEQFF. CDR3 nucleotide sequence: TGTGCCAGCAGCTCATGGACTAGCGCCTACAATGAGCAGTTCTTC. This sequence joins TRBV5-4 and TRBJ2-1, with 9 nucleotides matching TRBD2. The CDR3 consists of 15 residues. V was pared by 3 bases and J by 2 bases, with 3 bases of the junction left unmatched. Germline assignment: CDR1 SGHNT and CDR2 YYREEE (reference sequence).

J is TRBJ1-6 and V is TRBV5-1; D unclear. This CDR3 comprises 15 residues. The germline gives CDR1 SGHRS, CDR2 YFSETQ. Trimming cost V 1 base and J 3 bases, with 8 bases left between them. CDR3 residues: CASSLISDYNSPLHF. The CDR3 DNA follows: TGCGCCAGCAGCTTGATCAGTGACTATAATTCACCCCTCCACTTT.

The chain recombines TRBV10-1 with TRBJ2-7, with TRBD2 identical over 10 bases. CDR3 length: 15 amino acids. Germline V CDR1 and CDR2: WNHNN, SYGVQD (reference sequence). The J segment lost 5 bases and the V segment lost 2 bases, leaving 6 bases of the junction unmatched. CDR3 bases: TGCGCCAGCAGTGAGAATCTAGCGGGAGTCAACGAGCAGTACTTC. The encoded protein is CASSENLAGVNEQYF.

The chain combines TRBV28 with TRBJ1-3, with TRBD1 matching 7 bases. Unmatched junction bases numbered 3, after V lost 5 bases and J lost 2 bases. Germline V CDR1 and CDR2: MDHEN, SYDVKM. This CDR3 spans 14 amino acids. CDR3 loop: CASSPTGTGNTIYF. The CDR3 DNA reads TGTGCCAGCAGTCCGACAGGGACTGGAAACACCATATATTTT.

V and J are TRBV2 and TRBJ2-1, with D possibly matching TRBD2 (6 bases). Germline V gene sequence: CDR1 SNHLY, CDR2 FYNNEI. V was cut by 5 bases and J by 9 bases, with 17 bases left in between. This CDR3 region has 14 residues. CDR3 coding DNA: TGTGCCAGCAGTTCGGGAGAAGGTCTTAGTGAGCAGTTCTTC. It translates to CASSSGEGLSEQFF.

The chain is built from TRBV6-5 and TRBJ2-7, with D possibly TRBD1 on 6 matching bases. The ends were cut back, 4 bases at V and 0 bases at J, with 13 bases in the middle. CDR3 length: 15 residues. Germline assignment: CDR1 MNHEY and CDR2 SVGAGI. CDR3 nucleotide sequence: TGTGCCAGCAGTTTACATACAGGGAGCTCCTACGAGCAGTACTTC. As protein: CASSLHTGSSYEQYF.

Of note for this clone: This sample also contains other DNA sequences that code for the same CDR3. The J gene is TRBJ1-3, the V gene TRBV5-1; TRBD1 is a possible D gene (5 bases). This CDR3 comprises 14 residues. In germline, CDR1 is SGHRS, CDR2 YFSETQ. V lost 3 bases and J 1 base, leaving 8 bases between the germline ends. The CDR3 nucleotides are TGCGCCAGCAGCTCGGGGGGTTCTGGAAACACCATATATTTT. The encoded protein is CASSSGGSGNTIYF.

The table lists this clone with a few counts. The chain has TRBV6-5 and TRBJ2-2, with TRBD1 identical over 8 bases. Germline V gene data show CDR1 as MNHEY and CDR2 as SVGAGI. This CDR3 is 15 amino acids long. The V segment lost 5 bases and the J segment 5 bases; nucleotides outside the gene matches: 7. The CDR3 nucleotides are TGTGCCAGCAGTATCCAGGGGGCGCGGACCGGGGAGCTGTTTTTT. Its translation is CASSIQGARTGELFF.

V gene TRBV5-6 combines with J gene TRBJ2-1, with TRBD2 matching 8 bases. The CDR3 is 13 amino acids. V dropped 4 bases and J dropped 9; count of bases not matched to a gene: 6. Germline CDR1 reads SGHDT; CDR2 reads YYEEEE. CDR3 sequence: CASSASGRGEQFF. The CDR3 nucleotides read TGTGCCAGCAGCGCGAGCGGGAGAGGTGAGCAGTTCTTC. Full variable domain (missing parts from reference TRBV5-6 and TRBJ2-1): DAGVTQSPTHLIKTRGQQVTLRCSPKSGHDTVSWYQQALGQGPQFIFQYYEEEERQRGNFPDRFSGHQFPNYSSELNVNALLLGDSALYLCASSASGRGEQFFGPGTRLTVL.

The chain links TRBV19 to TRBJ2-5; 11 bases agree with TRBD2. Germline V gene data show CDR1 as LNHDA and CDR2 as SQIVND (reference sequence). The CDR3 loop spans 15 amino acids. V shed 6 bases, J shed 5 bases, and the junction held 8 bases outside the gene matches. The DNA of the CDR3 is TGTGCCAGTAGGAAACTAGCGGGAGATGGGGAGACCCAGTACTTC. Amino acid sequence: CASRKLAGDGETQYF.

The genes are TRBV15 and TRBJ1-4; 7 bases are shared with TRBD1. The germline gives CDR1 LNHNV, CDR2 YYDKDF (reference sequence). The CDR3 is made up of 15 amino acids. Trimming at V came to 3 bases and at J to 8 bases, leaving 9 bases not matched to a gene. CDR3 sequence reads: CATSSSDREEEKLFF. CDR3 DNA sequence: TGTGCCACCAGCAGCTCTGACAGGGAAGAAGAAAAACTGTTTTTT.

The V gene is TRBV28, the J gene TRBJ1-1; a possible D gene is TRBD1 (6 bases). This CDR3 comprises 12 residues. In germline, CDR1 is MDHEN, CDR2 SYDVKM. V was shortened by 2 bases and J by 7 bases, with 8 bases between the two germline ends. The CDR3 loop is CASSLPTGEAFF. CDR3 nucleotides: TGTGCCAGCAGTTTACCGACAGGTGAAGCTTTCTTT.

Worth noting for this clone: The same CDR3 arises from other DNA sequences in this sample as well. The chain links TRBV11-2 to TRBJ2-2, with a possible D match to TRBD1 (5 bases). The CDR3 totals 16 residues. Per germline, CDR1 SGHAT and CDR2 FQNNGV. Trimming stripped 1 base from V and 1 base from J, with 10 bases between. The CDR3: CASSLVAGMNTGELFF. The DNA of the CDR3 is TGTGCCAGCAGCTTAGTGGCAGGGATGAACACCGGGGAGCTGTTTTTT.

This clone was seen a few times. The chain couples TRBV7-8 to TRBJ2-2; perhaps TRBD1 as D (6 bases). CDR3 length: 20 residues. V lost 3 bases, J lost 0 bases, and 23 bases lay in between. Germline lookup yields CDR1 SGHVS and CDR2 FQNEAQ. In nucleotides, the CDR3 is TGTGCCAGCAGCTTTAGGTGGCGGCAGGACAGACAGGCGAACACCGGGGAGCTGTTTTTT. This codes for CASSFRWRQDRQANTGELFF.